This T cell receptor beta chain was profiled in a study of T-cell memory formation after mild COVID-19. Study overall: TCR clusters were mostly donor specific.

Points on this clonotype: Its specificity is not known.

Findings and caveats of the study: For contracting clones, CD4+ ones sat mainly in CM and EM, CD8+ in EMRA. CD4/CD8 balance held among clones contracting day 15 to 85, and later expanders leaned CD4+.

Constant-segment-primed 5'RACE gave TCR alpha and TCR beta cDNA libraries with sample barcodes and UMIs. TCRdb analysed the 5' RACE reads with MiXCR anew, one entry per CDR3 protein. Of under 550,000 distinct CDR3 sequences in the sample, 15% to 20% were seen once. Germline CDR1 is SSHAT and CDR2 is FNYEAQ (reference sequence). The CDR3 covers 14 residues. Trimming took off 1 base at V and 3 bases at J, with 6 bases between the two ends. The sequence was obtained from an adult woman who had mild COVID-19 (a few samples of this study predate the infection). Cell type and time point are not known. Sequencing was done on a sample of PBMCs or a T cell subset sorted from them (not recorded which). The rearrangement joins TRBV7-7 to TRBJ2-2; no clear D. The CDR3 sequence: CASSLVGDTGELFF. The CDR3 DNA reads TGTGCCAGCAGCTTAGTAGGAGACACCGGGGAGCTGTTTTTT.